The 19 T cell receptor beta chains below all came from one sample that was sequenced in a study of neurological immune-mediated disorders. TCRdb re-derived calls from the 5' RACE reads in MiXCR, one entry per CDR3 protein. The sample records tens of thousands of distinct CDR3 sequences, about 13% being singletons. Time point specified: longitudinal time-point 2. The sequencing input was PBMCs. These receptors all stem from a woman in her 40s in good health.

This clonotype was observed at least ten times. The CDR3 loop is CASSTSPSGNTIYF. The CDR3 DNA reads as TGTGCCAGCAGTACCTCACCCTCTGGAAACACCATATATTTT. V is TRBV6-5 and J is TRBJ1-3; D is unresolved. The CDR3 loop spans 14 amino acids. Per germline, CDR1 MNHEY and CDR2 SVGAGI. V gave up 5 bases and J gave up 0 bases, with 8 bases separating them.

Many counts were recorded for this clonotype. The chain combines TRBV7-3 with TRBJ2-3; the D gene is possibly TRBD2 (7 bases). The germline V gene has CDR1 SGHTA and CDR2 FQGTGA. The CDR3 spans 15 residues. Trimming cost V 6 bases and J 5 bases, with 18 bases left between them. The CDR3 DNA follows: TGTGCCAGCAGTCTGGGGGGGGGGCATGGAGATACGCAGTATTTT. Translating gives CASSLGGGHGDTQYF.

This clonotype was picked up many times. V is TRBV10-3 and J is TRBJ2-1, with 13 bases lining up with TRBD2. V shed 7 bases, J shed 7 bases, and the junction held 10 bases outside the gene matches. There are 16 residues in the CDR3. Germline V gene sequence: CDR1 ENHRY, CDR2 SYGVKD. CDR3 sequence: CAINHSGTSGTNEQFF. As DNA, the CDR3 is TGTGCCATCAACCATTCCGGGACTAGCGGGACAAATGAGCAGTTCTTC.

This clonotype was counted ten times or more. The chain carries TRBV27 and TRBJ2-3, with 7 bases fitting TRBD2. V lost 3 bases to trimming and J lost 1 base; unmatched junction nucleotides: 7. This CDR3 spans 16 amino acids. Germline-derived CDR1 and CDR2 are MNHEY and SMNVEV (reference sequence). CDR3 sequence reads: CASSLGGTFRTDTQYF. CDR3 in DNA: TGTGCCAGCAGTTTGGGGGGGACCTTCCGCACAGATACGCAGTATTTT.

This clonotype was seen ten or more times. This chain uses TRBV20-1 with TRBJ1-5, with 8 positions matching TRBD1. Germline V gives CDR1 DFQATT, CDR2 SNEGSKA (reference sequence). V shed 6 bases, J shed 4 bases, and the junction held 2 bases outside the gene matches. The length of the CDR3 is 12 residues. CDR3 sequence reads: CSAYRGNQPQHF. The CDR3 nucleotides are TGCAGTGCCTACAGGGGGAATCAGCCCCAGCATTTT.

The chain carries TRBV11-2 and TRBJ2-7, with 7 nucleotides matching TRBD2. The CDR3 is 12 amino acids. Trimming cost V 5 bases and J 5 bases; bases outside gene matches: 3. From germline, CDR1 is SGHAT and CDR2 FQNNGV. CDR3 nucleotides: TGTGCCAGCAGCCGGGGGAGGGACGAGCAGTACTTC. Encoded protein: CASSRGRDEQYF.

The chain couples TRBV5-4 to TRBJ2-3, with 8 nucleotides matching TRBD1. The CDR3 contains 12 residues. After removal of 4 bases from V and 5 bases from J, the junction contained 0 bases not matched to a gene. Per germline, CDR1 SGHNT and CDR2 YYREEE (reference sequence). CDR3 in DNA: TGTGCCAGCAGCGGACAGGGAGATACGCAGTATTTT. The encoded protein is CASSGQGDTQYF.

This clonotype came up many times. The CDR3 sequence is CASRTSESSYEQYF. In DNA form, the CDR3 reads TGCGCCAGCAGAACGTCGGAGTCCTCCTACGAGCAGTACTTC. The chain is built from TRBV5-1 and TRBJ2-7, with D unclear. Germline V CDR1 and CDR2: SGHRS, YFSETQ. The CDR3 is 14 amino acids. Trimming stripped 5 bases from V and 0 bases from J, with 12 bases between.

This clonotype has ten or more counts. The gene calls are TRBV27 and TRBJ1-4; TRBD1 agrees at 9 bases. Germline V gene sequence: CDR1 MNHEY, CDR2 SMNVEV (reference sequence). This CDR3 region has 15 residues. Trimming cost V 4 bases and J 6 bases; bases outside gene matches: 6. The DNA for the CDR3 is TGTGCCAGCAGTTCCCCCGGGACAGGGCATGAAAAACTGTTTTTT. It yields the protein CASSSPGTGHEKLFF.

The chain carries TRBV20-1 and TRBJ1-1; perhaps TRBD1 as D (6 bases). Trimming shortened V by 6 bases and J by 4 bases, and 18 bases separated the two germline ends. CDR3 length: 14 residues. Per germline, CDR1 DFQATT and CDR2 SNEGSKA (reference sequence). DNA of the CDR3: TGCAGTGCCCGAAAGGGGGTCAGGCGCACTGAAGCTTTCTTT. It encodes CSARKGVRRTEAFF.

This clonotype has at least ten counts. The V call is TRBV12-3 or TRBV12-4, the J call TRBJ1-1; no definite D call. The V gene lost 6 bases and the J gene lost 6 bases, with 11 bases spanning the gap. The CDR3 length is 12 residues. CDR3 nucleotide sequence: TGTGCCAGCAGAACCCATGGGGCTGAAGCTTTCTTT. Translating gives CASRTHGAEAFF.

To note about this clonotype: This may be a read error: a much more frequent sequence differs by one nucleotide. J is TRBJ1-1 and V is TRBV7-2; D gene ambiguous. CDR3 size: 15 residues. V shed 4 bases and J shed 4 bases, with 16 bases lying between them. CDR1 is SGHTA and CDR2 is FQGNSA in the germline V gene. The CDR3 reads CASSSQQWRGTEAFF. The DNA for the CDR3 is TGTGCCAGCAGCTCCCAACAGTGGAGAGGCACTGAAGCTTTCTTT.

This sequence joins TRBV12-3 or TRBV12-4 and TRBJ2-7, with a possible D match to TRBD1 (5 bases). CDR3 length equals 16 residues. V gave up 5 bases and J gave up 1 base, with 18 bases separating them. The chain's CDR3 is CASSIWGGALSYEQYF. CDR3 coding DNA: TGTGCCAGCAGTATTTGGGGTGGGGCCCTATCCTACGAGCAGTACTTC.

This clonotype was seen at least ten times. The chain uses TRBV12-3 or TRBV12-4 and TRBJ2-2, with TRBD2 matching 7 bases. Losses at the gene ends were 6 bases for V and 1 base for J; bases not matched to a gene: 8. The CDR3 length is 16 residues. For the CDR3, the DNA is TGTGCCAGCAGCCACCCATGGGGGGGGAACACCGGGGAGCTGTTTTTT. Protein sequence: CASSHPWGGNTGELFF.

This clonotype was recorded at least ten times. The V gene is TRBV20-1, the J gene TRBJ1-2; the match to TRBD1 covers 8 bases. CDR1 DFQATT and CDR2 SNEGSKA come from the germline V gene (reference sequence). This CDR3 comprises 12 residues. V dropped 4 bases and J dropped 5; count of bases not matched to a gene: 3. This CDR3 is CSATGGDYGYTF. CDR3 nucleotide sequence: TGCAGTGCTACAGGGGGCGATTATGGCTACACCTTC.

This clonotype is labeled medium-sized. The rearrangement uses TRBV11-3 and TRBJ2-5; TRBD1 matches 8 bases. J gave up 5 bases and V 5 bases, and 13 bases lay outside the gene matches. CDR1 and CDR2 (germline): SGHNT, YENEEA. This CDR3 has 16 amino acids. The chain's CDR3 is CASSDGQGASAETQYF. The CDR3 DNA reads as TGTGCCAGCAGCGACGGACAGGGTGCGTCTGCGGAGACCCAGTACTTC.

At least ten counts were recorded for this clonotype. The V gene is TRBV5-1, the J gene TRBJ1-5; 9 bases are shared with TRBD1. The germline V gene encodes CDR1 SGHRS and CDR2 YFSETQ. CDR3 length equals 13 residues. The ends lost 4 bases at V and 8 bases at J; junction bases unmatched: 4. The CDR3: CASSGGQGEPQHF. DNA for the CDR3: TGCGCCAGCAGCGGGGGACAGGGCGAGCCCCAGCATTTT.

The sample holds many counts of this clonotype. The chain has TRBV14 and TRBJ1-2; D unclear. V lost 5 bases, J lost 4 bases, and 14 bases lay in between. CDR1 and CDR2 (germline): SGHDN, FVKESK. This CDR3 comprises 14 residues. The CDR3: CASSDQTVSYGYTF. CDR3 DNA sequence: TGTGCCAGCAGCGACCAAACAGTGAGCTATGGCTACACCTTC.

J is TRBJ2-7 and V is TRBV7-2; 8 nucleotides match TRBD1. V lost 4 bases to trimming and J lost 6 bases; unmatched junction nucleotides: 8. Germline-derived CDR1 and CDR2 are SGHTA and FQGNSA. This CDR3 contains 14 residues. The DNA for the CDR3 is TGTGCCAGCAGCTCCCGACAGGGGAATGGCGAGCAGTACTTC. It encodes CASSSRQGNGEQYF.